This is a list of T cell receptor beta chains from one sample in a study of control samples from healthy donors and cancer patients. Profiled with immunoSEQ multiplex PCR; TCRdb holds only in-frame clones, not every one. Among around 200,000 clones listed, just under 95% were seen once. Sequenced input: blood. The receptor source for this set is a young man in good health. Both conserved end residues are part of each CDR3. A D gene is named only where the DNA matches it firmly. Not all rows give a size; the values are once, few, many and, for expanded clones, a class.

V	J	length	size	D	DNA	CDR3
TRBV19	TRBJ2-7	14	-	-	TGTGCCAGTAGTATGGGTCTATTCTCCTACGAGCAGTACTTC	CASSMGLFSYEQYF
TRBV27	TRBJ1-4	15	once	TRBD1	TGTGCCAGCAGTTTGCAACAGGGGGCTGGTGAAAAACTGTTTTTT	CASSLQQGAGEKLFF
TRBV10-1	TRBJ2-7	15	-	TRBD2	TGCGCCAGCAGTGTGAGCGGGGGGGGATACTACGAGCAGTACTTC	CASSVSGGGYYEQYF
TRBV9	TRBJ2-7	15	once	TRBD1	TGTGCCAGCAGCGTCGGACAGGGCCTATCCTACGAGCAGTACTTC	CASSVGQGLSYEQYF
TRBV20-1	TRBJ1-1	11	once	-	TGCAGTGCTTCAGGTGGCACTGAAGCTTTCTTT	CSASGGTEAFF
TRBV18	TRBJ2-7	15	-	-	TGTGCCAGCTCACCGCAACGCGAAACACATTACGAGCAGTACTTC	CASSPQRETHYEQYF
TRBV5-5	TRBJ1-6	11	-	-	TGTGCCAGCAGCTTAGGCGTCACCCTCCACTTT	CASSLGVTLHF
TRBV18	TRBJ1-5	14	-	-	TGTGCCAGCTCACCAGACAATAGCAATCAGCCCCAGCATTTT	CASSPDNSNQPQHF
TRBV5-8	TRBJ1-4	15	-	-	TGTGCCAGCAGCTGGGGGATGGGGGAAAATGAAAAACTGTTTTTT	CASSWGMGENEKLFF
TRBV7-3	TRBJ2-5	13	once	-	TGTGCCAGCAGCTTAAGGGGGAGGGAGACCCAGTACTTC	CASSLRGRETQYF
TRBV30	TRBJ1-6	14	-	-	TGTGCCTGGGGCTTGGGCAGCGCCAATTCACCCCTCCACTTT	CAWGLGSANSPLHF
TRBV6-4	TRBJ2-3	13	-	-	TGTGCCAGCAGGGGGGCAAGCACAGATACGCAGTATTTT	CASRGASTDTQYF